The 19 T cell receptor beta chains presented below share a single source sample, sequenced in a study of T-cell reconstitution after alpha-beta-depleted transplantation in children. Preparation of the TCRbeta library used unique molecular identifiers. TCRdb used MiXCR to reprocess the PCR reads, holding one entry per CDR3 protein. The sample includes approximately 650,000 distinct CDR3 sequences, about an eighth of them seen just once. The sample in question was PBMCs, obtained before TCRalphabeta/CD19-depleted stem cell transplant. All receptors derive from a girl aged 2 to 9 with congenital amegakaryocytic thrombocytopenia, due to receive a stem cell transplant.

This clonotype was counted many times. The chain uses TRBV20-1 and TRBJ1-1; 8 bases are a match to TRBD1. Germline assignment: CDR1 DFQATT and CDR2 SNEGSKA (reference sequence). The CDR3 totals 12 residues. V lost 4 bases, J lost 5 bases, and 3 bases stayed unmatched. The CDR3 DNA reads as TGCAGTGCTATCCACAGGGGGACTGAAGCTTTCTTT. Translated, it gives CSAIHRGTEAFF.

This clonotype has a handful of counts. V gene TRBV28 combines with J gene TRBJ1-2; no clear D. The CDR3 totals 13 residues. Germline V gene lookup returns CDR1 MDHEN and CDR2 SYDVKM. V lost 4 bases, J lost 8 bases, and 14 bases lay in between. The CDR3 sequence is CASSSTGTSGYTF. The CDR3 DNA follows: TGTGCCAGCAGTTCCACCGGCACCTCGGGCTACACCTTC.

This clonotype occurred a few times. The genes are TRBV11-2 and TRBJ2-7, with D possibly matching TRBD2 (5 bases). Germline CDR1 and CDR2: SGHAT and FQNNGV. The CDR3 is 14 amino acids. With 6 bases removed from V and 3 bases from J, the gap between germline ends came to 15 bases. The CDR3 nucleotides read TGTGCCAGCAGGAGTTTAAGCGGTTTCTACGAGCAGTACTTC. Amino acids: CASRSLSGFYEQYF.

With regard to this clonotype: One junction end disagrees with the germline gene, perhaps due to a read error. This sequence joins TRBV15 and TRBJ2-7; 10 bases map to TRBD2. CDR3 length: 19 amino acids. CDR1 LNHNV and CDR2 YYDKDF come from the germline V gene (reference sequence). The CDR3 loop is CATSGDRGVLAGVNYEQYF. Here the CDR3 DNA reads TGTGCCACCAGCGGAGACAGGGGAGTGCTAGCGGGAGTCAACTACGAGCAGTACTTC.

As regards this clonotype: Germline is not matched at one junction end, which may reflect a read error. The chain is built from TRBV5-1 and TRBJ1-5, with D perhaps TRBD1 (5 bases). CDR3 size: 15 residues. Germline CDR1 and CDR2: SGHRS and YFSETQ. The CDR3: CASRLGTSVNQPQHF. CDR3 sequence (DNA): TGCGCCAGCAGATTGGGGACCTCGGTAAATCAGCCCCAGCATTTT.

The V and J genes are TRBV24-1 and TRBJ2-5, with D perhaps given as TRBD1 or TRBD2 (5 bases each). V was clipped by 6 bases and J by 3 bases, with 16 bases between them. Germline V gene lookup returns CDR1 KGHDR and CDR2 SFDVKD. The CDR3 is 15 residues long. The CDR3 DNA reads as TGTGCCACCAGTCGGGGCTCTAGCATGGAAGAGACCCAGTACTTC. It yields the protein CATSRGSSMEETQYF.

There are many counts of this clonotype. The rearrangement links TRBV10-2 to TRBJ2-7; 9 bases are a match to TRBD2. This CDR3 comprises 13 residues. The V and J ends lost 8 bases and 6 bases, in that order; junction bases with no gene match: 8. Germline CDR1 and CDR2: WSHSY and SAAADI. The CDR3 region is CASLGTSWAEQYF. The CDR3 DNA follows: TGCGCCAGCTTAGGGACTAGCTGGGCCGAGCAGTACTTC.

This clonotype showed up just a few times. The V gene is TRBV5-5, the J gene TRBJ2-7, with D unresolved. CDR1 SGHKS and CDR2 YYEKEE come from the germline V gene (reference sequence). The CDR3 is made up of 14 amino acids. Trimming pared 1 base from V and 6 bases from J, leaving 14 bases between. The CDR3 bases are TGTGCCAGCAGCTTGCTAAACGGGCCAGCCGAGCAGTACTTC. Protein sequence: CASSLLNGPAEQYF.

The rearrangement joins TRBV5-1 to TRBJ2-1; 10 bases are shared with TRBD1. V gave up 6 bases and J gave up 2 bases; unmatched junction bases: 5. CDR1 is SGHRS, CDR2 YFSETQ, per germline. The CDR3 runs to 15 residues. CDR3 nucleotides: TGCGCCAGCACCCACGGACAGGGGGCCTACAATGAGCAGTTCTTC. Amino acid sequence: CASTHGQGAYNEQFF.

On this clonotype: The junction and the germline gene differ at one end; a read error may be behind it. The chain recombines TRBV12-3 or TRBV12-4 with TRBJ1-4; 7 positions match TRBD1. The CDR3 loop spans 14 amino acids. CDR3 sequence: CASSGDRGYERLFF. The CDR3 DNA follows: TGTGCCAGCAGTGGGGACAGAGGGTATGAAAGACTGTTTTTT.

In its sample, this clonotype was seen many times. CDR3 sequence: CASSLRVRTEAFF. The CDR3 region has the DNA TGTGCCAGCAGTTTGAGGGTTAGGACTGAAGCTTTCTTT. The chain is built from TRBV12-3 or TRBV12-4 and TRBJ1-1; D gene ambiguous. Trimming took off 3 bases at V and 5 bases at J, with 10 bases between the two ends. CDR3 length: 13 amino acids.

The rearrangement uses TRBV3-1 and TRBJ2-5; either TRBD1 or TRBD2 may supply D (6 bases each). V lost 1 base and J 6 bases, leaving 15 bases between the germline ends. This CDR3 is built from 15 residues. The germline V gene has CDR1 LGHDT and CDR2 YNNKEL (reference sequence). CDR3 bases: TGTGCCAGCAGCCAAGTAAGGAGGGGGGAAAAGACCCAGTACTTC. It translates to CASSQVRRGEKTQYF.

This clonotype showed up just a few times. This chain links TRBV20-1 with TRBJ2-5; D is possibly TRBD2 (5 bases). This CDR3 region has 17 residues. V lost 4 bases to trimming and J lost 1 base, with 22 bases between them. The V gene's germline CDR1 is DFQATT and CDR2 SNEGSKA (reference sequence). CDR3 DNA: TGCAGTGCTACCGCAGACACCCGAGAAGCGGTCCAAGAGACCCAGTACTTC. Protein: CSATADTREAVQETQYF.

This clonotype was counted between two and nine times. The V gene is TRBV25-1, the J gene TRBJ2-1; 13 bases match TRBD2. Trimming took 2 bases from V and 7 from J; bases not matched to a gene: 14. CDR1 and CDR2 (germline): MGHDK, SYGVNS. The CDR3 is 19 amino acids. CDR3 in amino acids: CASSELGSPGTSGKNEQFF. The CDR3 DNA is TGTGCCAGCAGTGAACTTGGCAGCCCGGGGACTAGCGGGAAGAATGAGCAGTTCTTC.

This clonotype was picked up a small number of times. The chain joins TRBV20-1 to TRBJ2-3, with 12 bases identical to TRBD2. Germline CDR1 is DFQATT and CDR2 is SNEGSKA (reference sequence). The CDR3 is made up of 15 amino acids. The J segment lost 4 bases and the V segment lost 6 bases, leaving 8 bases of the junction unmatched. The CDR3 region has the DNA TGCAGTGCCCTAAGGACTAGCGGGATCCCAGATACGCAGTATTTT. Translated, it gives CSALRTSGIPDTQYF.

The chain has TRBV10-3 and TRBJ2-2; the match to TRBD2 covers 12 bases. Looked up from germline, CDR1 is ENHRY and CDR2 is SYGVKD. V was clipped by 7 bases and J by 2 bases; unmatched bases: 5. The CDR3 contains 16 residues. The CDR3 coding sequence is TGTGCCATCACCAGGACTAGCGGGGTAAACACCGGGGAGCTGTTTTTT. Protein: CAITRTSGVNTGELFF.

This clonotype was detected ten times or more. The chain links TRBV7-9 to TRBJ2-7, with no clear D. The CDR3 extends over 13 amino acids. Trimming removed 5 bases at V and 2 bases at J, with 10 bases between. Per the germline V gene, CDR1 is SEHNR and CDR2 is FQNEAQ (reference sequence). CDR3 sequence (DNA): TGTGCCAGCAGCATTGTTGGAGCCTACGAGCAGTACTTC. Residues: CASSIVGAYEQYF.

This clonotype came up many times. The V gene is TRBV5-1, the J gene TRBJ2-1; D unresolved. Germline CDR1 and CDR2: SGHRS and YFSETQ. This CDR3 spans 12 amino acids. Deletions cut 4 bases from V and 9 bases from J, with 11 bases between. The CDR3 loop is CASSTDWGEQFF. The CDR3 region has the DNA TGCGCCAGCAGCACGGATTGGGGTGAGCAGTTCTTC.

This clonotype was seen at least ten times. The chain has TRBV6-5 and TRBJ2-1, with TRBD2 matching over 14 bases. The germline gives CDR1 MNHEY, CDR2 SVGAGI. There are 15 residues in the CDR3. Losses at the gene ends were 4 bases for V and 7 bases for J; bases not matched to a gene: 3. The CDR3 reads CASSFGTSGRNEQFF. In DNA, the CDR3 is TGTGCCAGCAGTTTCGGGACTAGCGGGAGAAATGAGCAGTTCTTC.